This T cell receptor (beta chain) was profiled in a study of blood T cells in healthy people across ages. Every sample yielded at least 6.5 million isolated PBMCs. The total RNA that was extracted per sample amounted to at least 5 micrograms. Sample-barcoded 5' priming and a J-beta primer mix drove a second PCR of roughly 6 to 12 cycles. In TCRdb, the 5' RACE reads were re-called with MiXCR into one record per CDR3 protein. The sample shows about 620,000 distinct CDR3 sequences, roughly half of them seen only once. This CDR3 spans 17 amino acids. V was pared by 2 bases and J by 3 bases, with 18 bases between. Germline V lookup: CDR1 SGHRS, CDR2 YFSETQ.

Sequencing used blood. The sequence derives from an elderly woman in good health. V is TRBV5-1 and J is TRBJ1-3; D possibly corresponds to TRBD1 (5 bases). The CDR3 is CASSFSGPGTGGNTIYF. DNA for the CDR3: TGCGCCAGCAGCTTTTCCGGACCGGGGACCGGTGGAAACACCATATATTTT.